The sequence of this T cell receptor beta chain was determined in a study of Graves' ophthalmopathy and Graves' hyperthyroidism. This CDR3 is 13 amino acids long. Trimming shortened V by 1 base and J by 4 bases, and 8 bases separated the two germline ends. Lactation, pregnancy, uncontrolled infections and other autoimmune diseases were all grounds for excluding patients. Orbital computed tomography and thyroid ultrasound, along with TRAb, serum thyroxine and clinical symptoms, underpinned diagnosis. This clonotype came up many times. As yet, its antigen is unknown. The authors amplified TCR beta CDR3 regions from RNA transcripts. HTBI-primed RT-PCR formed the first round, and a multiplex PCR formed the second. TCRdb used MiXCR to reprocess the multiplex PCR reads, holding one entry per CDR3 protein. The table lists roughly 500,000 distinct CDR3 sequences, roughly an eighth of them singletons, with 8% to 10% in the top ten.

Study-level results: Discrimination between ophthalmopathy and stable hyperthyroidism by a 13-signature model showed roughly 88% sensitivity and 70% to 82% specificity. The model predicted progression of ophthalmopathy with a sensitivity of roughly 65%, and its specificity was 72% to 80%.

The sequencing sample was made of blood. The chain has TRBV12-3 or TRBV12-4 and TRBJ2-7; D gene ambiguous. The sequence was obtained from a woman in her twenties or thirties with Graves' ophthalmopathy. The CDR3 DNA reads TGTGCCAGCAGTTTAGATCCGGGTTACGAGCAGTACTTC. Translating it yields CASSLDPGYEQYF.